These T cell receptor beta chains were read from a single sample in a study of blood T cell repertoires in COVID-19. TCRdb keeps only in-frame clones here, not all; method: immunoSEQ multiplex PCR. The sample lists around 130,000 clones; roughly 86% were seen once. The sequencing sample was made of peripheral blood. Source of these receptors: a woman aged 55 to 70 with acute or convalescent COVID-19. CDR3s include the opening cysteine and the closing phenylalanine or tryptophan. D genes are given only for firm matches. Size is omitted from some rows. Given values are once, few, many or a class for expanded clones.

D gene,clone size,J gene,V gene,CDR3 protein,CDR3 DNA
TRBD2,-,TRBJ2-1,TRBV6-5,CASATSGAPYNEQFF,TGTGCCAGCGCCACTAGCGGGGCCCCCTACAATGAGCAGTTCTTC
TRBD1,-,TRBJ1-6,TRBV25-1,CASRPSQGRNSPLHF,TGTGCCAGCAGACCCTCACAGGGGAGGAATTCACCCCTCCACTTT
-,-,TRBJ1-5,TRBV10-3,CAISERRGNQPQHF,TGTGCCATCAGTGAGCGAAGGGGGAACCAGCCCCAGCATTTT
TRBD1,once,TRBJ1-2,TRBV28,CASSSPGGSGYTF,TGTGCCAGCAGTTCCCCAGGGGGTAGTGGCTACACCTTC
-,-,TRBJ1-1,TRBV6-5,CASSRDNVNTEAFF,TGTGCCAGCAGCCGGGACAACGTCAACACTGAAGCTTTCTTT
TRBD1,few,TRBJ1-1,TRBV11-3,CASSFQGAGRNTEAFF,TGTGCCAGCAGTTTCCAGGGGGCAGGGAGGAACACTGAAGCTTTCTTT
TRBD1,-,TRBJ2-5,TRBV3-1/TRBV3-2,CASGGTAQETQYF,TGTGCCAGCGGTGGGACAGCCCAAGAGACCCAGTACTTC
-,-,TRBJ1-3,TRBV19,CAPERQVNSGNTIYF,TGTGCCCCCGAAAGGCAGGTGAACTCTGGAAACACCATATATTTT
-,-,TRBJ1-1,TRBV6-5,CASNLGGLNTEAFF,TGTGCCAGCAACCTGGGAGGCTTAAACACTGAAGCTTTCTTT
TRBD1,-,TRBJ1-2,TRBV5-6,CASSSTNEHTGDGYTF,TGTGCCAGCAGCTCGACAAACGAACACACAGGGGACGGCTACACCTTC
TRBD1,-,TRBJ1-1,TRBV7-9,CASTTGGGTEAFF,TGTGCCAGTACGACAGGGGGCGGAACTGAAGCTTTCTTT
-,once,TRBJ1-2,TRBV4-1,CASSQERHTTYGYTF,TGCGCCAGCAGCCAAGAGAGGCACACCACCTATGGCTACACCTTC
-,-,TRBJ1-4,TRBV29-1,CSVEELAGEKLFF,TGCAGCGTTGAAGAGTTAGCAGGGGAAAAACTGTTTTTT
TRBD1,few,TRBJ1-2,TRBV7-2,CASTLRPGQGGGGYTF,TGTGCCAGCACGCTACGTCCGGGACAGGGAGGTGGTGGCTACACCTTC
-,-,TRBJ1-2,TRBV2,CASSEGAAGGYTF,TGTGCCAGCAGTGAAGGAGCCGCCGGGGGCTACACCTTC